One sample yielded the 28 T cell receptor beta chains listed below, sequenced in a study of shared clonotypes between healthy human individuals. Assay used: immunoSEQ multiplex PCR; TCRdb lists only in-frame clones, some missing. The data show about 490,000 clones, with about 82% seen just once and 13% held by the top ten. Sequenced sample: PBMCs. These receptors came from a woman aged 40 to 50 in good health. Some clones in this sample may be carry-over from other donors' samples.

V and J are TRBV18 and TRBJ2-1; possible D gene TRBD2, 5 bases. Germline CDR1 reads KGHSH; CDR2 reads LQKENI. The CDR3 spans 13 residues. Trimming cost V 0 bases and J 8 bases, with 8 bases left between them. CDR3 bases: TGTGCCAGCTCACCACCTGGGAGTGATGAGCAGTTCTTC. It translates to CASSPPGSDEQFF.

V and J are TRBV30 and TRBJ2-5; 11 positions match TRBD1. V shed 4 bases and J 5 bases; nucleotides not matched to a gene: 6. The CDR3 has 14 residues. The germline gives CDR1 GTSNPN, CDR2 SVGIG (reference sequence). The CDR3 here is CAWTGQGAWETQYF. CDR3 DNA: TGTGCCTGGACCGGACAGGGGGCCTGGGAGACCCAGTACTTC.

The chain carries TRBV9 and TRBJ2-7; 7 bases align to TRBD1. V was clipped by 0 bases and J by 5 bases; unmatched bases: 8. This CDR3 is built from 15 residues. Looked up from germline, CDR1 is SGDLS and CDR2 is YYNGEE. CDR3 coding DNA: TGTGCCAGCAGCGTAGGACAGGGTCGGTCCCACGAGCAGTACTTC. This gives the protein CASSVGQGRSHEQYF.

This sequence joins TRBV6-1 and TRBJ2-1; 8 nucleotides match TRBD2. CDR3 length equals 15 residues. V shed 4 bases and J 4 bases; nucleotides not matched to a gene: 6. Per the germline V gene, CDR1 is MNHNS and CDR2 is SASEGT. The CDR3 DNA follows: TGTGCCAGCAGTGGAATTCGGGGGGGTTACAATGAGCAGTTCTTC. Translation gives CASSGIRGGYNEQFF.

The chain carries TRBV5-4 and TRBJ1-1; the match to TRBD1 covers 9 bases. After removal of 4 bases from V and 10 bases from J, the junction contained 8 bases not matched to a gene. This CDR3 spans 13 amino acids. CDR1 and CDR2 from the germline V gene are SGHNT and YYREEE (reference sequence). The CDR3 bases are TGTGCCAGCAGCCAGGACAGGGGCTGGGGAGCTTTCTTT. Amino acids: CASSQDRGWGAFF. Complete variable domain (other parts from reference TRBV5-4 and TRBJ1-1): ETGVTQSPTHLIKTRGQQVTLRCSSQSGHNTVSWYQQALGQGPQFIFQYYREEENGRGNFPPRFSGLQFPNYSSELNVNALELDDSALYLCASSQDRGWGAFFGQGTRLTVV.

The rearrangement joins TRBV5-4 to TRBJ2-7, with TRBD1 matching 8 bases. V shed 5 bases, J shed 0 bases, and the junction held 4 bases outside the gene matches. Per the germline V gene, CDR1 is SGHNT and CDR2 is YYREEE (reference sequence). The CDR3 runs to 14 residues. The CDR3 DNA reads TGTGCCAGCAGTAGGACAGGGAGCTCCTACGAGCAGTACTTC. This encodes CASSRTGSSYEQYF.

For this clone: The sample contains more than one DNA sequence encoding this CDR3. This chain links TRBV11-2 with TRBJ2-7; D gene unclear. The CDR3 contains 11 residues. Germline assignment: CDR1 SGHAT and CDR2 FQNNGV. Trimming removed 5 bases from V and 4 bases from J, with 6 bases in between. CDR3 loop: CASSLRYEQYF. The CDR3 DNA reads TGTGCCAGCAGCCTTCGGTACGAGCAGTACTTC.

This clone was seen at least ten times. The chain is built from TRBV6-4 and TRBJ2-3; TRBD1 matches 8 bases. The J segment lost 4 bases and the V segment lost 4 bases, leaving 7 bases of the junction unmatched. This CDR3 is 15 amino acids long. In germline, CDR1 is MRHNA, CDR2 SNTAGT. CDR3 nucleotide sequence: TGTGCCAGCAGTGGAGGACAGGGAGGCGCAGATACGCAGTATTTT. Amino acids: CASSGGQGGADTQYF.

This rearrangement joins TRBV7-3 to TRBJ2-1, with 11 bases lining up with TRBD2. This CDR3 is 15 amino acids long. V was pared by 2 bases and J by 6 bases, with 3 bases of the junction left unmatched. Looked up from germline, CDR1 is SGHTA and CDR2 is FQGTGA. The CDR3 DNA reads as TGTGCCAGCAGCTTATCCGGGACTAGCGGCAATGAGCAGTTCTTC. The encoded protein is CASSLSGTSGNEQFF.

The chain links TRBV7-9 to TRBJ2-1; 13 nucleotides align to TRBD2. The V gene's germline CDR1 is SEHNR and CDR2 FQNEAQ (reference sequence). Trimming cost V 5 bases and J 5 bases; bases outside gene matches: 3. The CDR3 consists of 15 residues. The CDR3 protein is CASSVTSGRNNEQFF. CDR3 coding DNA: TGTGCCAGCAGCGTGACTAGCGGGAGGAACAATGAGCAGTTCTTC.

This rearrangement joins TRBV10-3 to TRBJ1-1; D possibly corresponds to TRBD1 (6 bases). Germline CDR1 and CDR2: ENHRY and SYGVKD. The CDR3 spans 15 residues. The V gene lost 6 bases and the J gene lost 6 bases, with 20 bases spanning the gap. As DNA, the CDR3 is TGTGCCATCAGGGGAGGGGACCAGGGGAGCGCTGAAGCTTTCTTT. It specifies CAIRGGDQGSAEAFF.

The CDR3 DNA reads as TGTGCCAGCAGCGAACTAGCGGGCTTCTACGAGCAGTACTTC. Translating gives CASSELAGFYEQYF. The chain uses TRBV7-6 and TRBJ2-7; 9 bases agree with TRBD2. The J segment lost 3 bases and the V segment lost 5 bases, leaving 5 bases of the junction unmatched. The V gene's germline CDR1 is SGHVS and CDR2 FNYEAQ. The CDR3 is 14 amino acids. Together with reference TRBV7-6 and TRBJ2-7, the CDR3 gives the full variable domain: GAGVSQSPRYKVTKRGQDVALRCDPISGHVSLYWYRQALGQGPEFLTYFNYEAQQDKSGLPNDRFSAERPEGSISTLTIQRTEQRDSAMYRCASSELAGFYEQYFGPGTRLTVT.

This clone has just a few counts. DNA of the CDR3: TGTGCCAGCAGCATTTGGGTGAACACTGAAGCTTTCTTT. Its translation is CASSIWVNTEAFF. The V gene is TRBV5-4, the J gene TRBJ1-1; no clear D. Deletions cut 4 bases from V and 0 bases from J, with 7 bases between. Looked up from germline, CDR1 is SGHNT and CDR2 is YYREEE (reference sequence). The CDR3 runs to 13 residues.

This clone was picked up one time. No conserved phenylalanine or tryptophan is present at the end of the CDR3, so a read error is the likely explanation. Because the CDR3's place on the DNA is in doubt, the DNA is left out and the CDR3 is given as listed by TCRdb. This rearrangement joins TRBV27 to TRBJ2-7; TRBD1, the D gene given by the table, was not confirmed from the DNA. The germline V gene has CDR1 MNHEY and CDR2 SMNVEV (reference sequence). Termini included, the CDR3 measures 16 amino acids. The CDR3 loop reads CASSSHLCRTGPHGKC.

The chain recombines TRBV12-5 with TRBJ2-1; D unresolved. This CDR3 has 17 residues. CDR1 LGHNT and CDR2 FRNRAP come from the germline V gene. The V and J ends lost 2 bases and 0 bases respectively, with 14 bases between them. For the CDR3, the DNA is TGTGCTAGTGGTTTGTACGTGGACCGGAGCTCCTACAATGAGCAGTTCTTC. Its translation is CASGLYVDRSSYNEQFF.

The chain has TRBV11-2 and TRBJ1-1; 7 bases are shared with TRBD1. The V segment lost 1 base and the J segment 8 bases; nucleotides outside the gene matches: 4. The CDR3 contains 13 residues. CDR1 is SGHAT and CDR2 is FQNNGV in the germline V gene. The CDR3 nucleotides are TGTGCCAGCAGCTTAGGCCCGGGACAGGAAGCTTTCTTT. Protein sequence: CASSLGPGQEAFF.

The CDR3: CSAQGPEQYF. The CDR3 DNA is TGCAGTGCCCAGGGGCCCGAGCAGTACTTC. The chain carries TRBV20-1 and TRBJ2-7; D is perhaps TRBD1 (6 bases). The CDR3 loop spans 10 amino acids. CDR1 is DFQATT and CDR2 is SNEGSKA in the germline V gene (reference sequence). The V end was cut by 6 bases, the J end by 6 bases, with 9 bases between.

This clone was recorded a few times. The chain carries TRBV7-9 and TRBJ2-2, with D possibly TRBD1 on 5 matching bases. The germline V gene encodes CDR1 SEHNR and CDR2 FQNEAQ (reference sequence). The CDR3 extends over 15 amino acids. Trimming cost V 5 bases and J 6 bases, with 16 bases left between them. DNA of the CDR3: TGTGCCAGCAGCCCCAGGGTGGGCGGCGCCGGGGAGCTGTTTTTT. Translated, it gives CASSPRVGGAGELFF.

In this sample, this clone turned up many times. The V and J genes are TRBV29-1 and TRBJ1-1; D might be TRBD1 (6 bases). V lost 5 bases to trimming and J lost 1 base, with 8 bases between them. The CDR3 is 12 residues long. Germline CDR1 reads SQVTM; CDR2 reads ANQGSEA. The CDR3 nucleotides read TGCAGCGTTAGGGGGGCGAACACTGAAGCTTTCTTT. Its protein is CSVRGANTEAFF.

As DNA, the CDR3 is TGTGCCAGCAGTGAATATAAAGCGGACAAACAAGAGACCCAGTACTTC. This codes for CASSEYKADKQETQYF. The V gene is TRBV25-1, the J gene TRBJ2-5; D may be TRBD1 or TRBD2 (5 bases each). The germline gives CDR1 MGHDK, CDR2 SYGVNS. The CDR3 loop spans 16 amino acids. Trimming took off 0 bases at V and 2 bases at J, with 13 bases between the two ends.

This clone has more than one count but fewer than ten. V gene TRBV19 combines with J gene TRBJ2-6, with D possibly TRBD2 on 6 matching bases. Trimming shortened V by 10 bases and J by 0 bases, and 13 bases separated the two germline ends. CDR1 LNHDA and CDR2 SQIVND come from the germline V gene (reference sequence). The CDR3 loop spans 15 amino acids. The CDR3 protein is CATRDGGSGANVLTF. The CDR3 DNA follows: TGTGCCACCCGGGACGGGGGCTCTGGGGCCAACGTCCTGACTTTC.

This chain connects TRBV18 to TRBJ1-4; D unresolved. The CDR3 has 16 residues. Germline V gene sequence: CDR1 KGHSH, CDR2 LQKENI. Trimming removed 1 base at V and 0 bases at J, with 9 bases between. In DNA form, the CDR3 reads TGTGCCAGCTCACCACAGAACCTTGCAACTAATGAAAAACTGTTTTTT. Its translation: CASSPQNLATNEKLFF. Full variable domain (rest looked up from reference TRBV18 and TRBJ1-4): NAGVMQNPRHLVRRRGQEARLRCSPMKGHSHVYWYRQLPEEGLKFMVYLQKENIIDESGMPKERFSAEFPKEGPSILRIQQVVRGDSAAYFCASSPQNLATNEKLFFGSGTQLSVL.

The chain couples TRBV28 to TRBJ2-4; 7 nucleotides match TRBD2. Germline values: CDR1 MDHEN, CDR2 SYDVKM. This CDR3 region has 15 residues. The V gene end was trimmed by 4 bases and the J gene end by 1 base; junction bases not matched to a gene: 4. As DNA, the CDR3 is TGTGCCAGCAGTTCGCGGGAGTTTGCCAAAAACATTCAGTACTTC. It translates to CASSSREFAKNIQYF.

V and J are TRBV18 and TRBJ2-2; D not resolved. Germline loops: CDR1 KGHSH, CDR2 LQKENI. The CDR3 runs 12 residues. V lost 3 bases and J lost 6, with 5 bases in between. CDR3 in DNA: TGTGCCAGCTCACCGACGGCCGGGGAGCTGTTTTTT. This gives the protein CASSPTAGELFF.

CDR3 sequence reads: CASSGAAEETQYF. DNA of the CDR3: TGTGCCAGCAGTGGGGCGGCGGAAGAGACCCAGTACTTC. This chain uses TRBV27 with TRBJ2-5, with a possible D match to TRBD1 (5 bases). V was cut by 5 bases and J by 3 bases, with 10 bases left in between. Germline V gene data show CDR1 as MNHEY and CDR2 as SMNVEV (reference sequence). The CDR3 covers 13 residues.

This sequence joins TRBV7-9 and TRBJ2-2, with D unclear. Germline V gene data show CDR1 as SEHNR and CDR2 as FQNEAQ (reference sequence). This CDR3 is 13 amino acids long. V gave up 7 bases and J gave up 6 bases, with 12 bases separating them. CDR3 bases: TGTGCCAGCACAGCTAGGTTGTCCGGGGAGCTGTTTTTT. This sequence encodes CASTARLSGELFF.

The CDR3 reads CSVNRDPISYEQYF. The CDR3 region has the DNA TGCAGCGTCAACCGGGACCCAATCTCCTACGAGCAGTACTTC. The rearrangement uses TRBV29-1 and TRBJ2-5, with D perhaps matching TRBD1 or TRBD2 (5 bases each). The J call may be faulty, since TRBJ2-7 better matches the DNA end. Germline V gene lookup returns CDR1 SQVTM and CDR2 ANQGSEA. CDR3 size: 14 residues.

The rearrangement joins TRBV10-1 to TRBJ2-7; D might be TRBD1 (6 bases). This CDR3 has 13 residues. Trimming cost V 5 bases and J 3 bases, with 11 bases left between them. Germline lookup yields CDR1 WNHNN and CDR2 SYGVQD (reference sequence). The CDR3 region is CASSRDRSYEQYF. The DNA for the CDR3 is TGCGCCAGCAGTCGTGACAGGAGCTACGAGCAGTACTTC.